Below are 27 T cell receptor beta chains sequenced from a single sample in a study of T cells in Graves' hyperthyroidism and ophthalmopathy. Amplified TCR beta CDR3 regions came from RNA transcripts. A set of HTBI primers served as the primers for a first-round RT-PCR of the TCR CDR3. In TCRdb, the multiplex PCR reads were re-called with MiXCR into one record per CDR3 protein. The sample lists some 770,000 distinct CDR3 sequences; about a sixth were seen once. The sample taken for sequencing was blood. Receptors originate from a man between 18 and 29 years old with Graves' hyperthyroidism.

This clonotype was detected ten times or more. This chain links TRBV30 with TRBJ2-7; 7 positions agree with TRBD1. The V gene end was trimmed by 1 base and the J gene end by 4 bases; junction bases not matched to a gene: 4. The CDR3 is made up of 13 amino acids. CDR1 is GTSNPN, CDR2 SVGIG, per germline (reference sequence). This chain's CDR3 is CAWSDRGPYEQYF. CDR3 nucleotides: TGTGCCTGGAGTGACAGGGGCCCTTACGAGCAGTACTTC.

The rearrangement uses TRBV14 and TRBJ2-5, with a weak D call TRBD1 (5 bases). With 0 bases removed from V and 7 bases from J, the gap between germline ends came to 12 bases. The CDR3 is 14 residues long. Germline CDR1 is SGHDN and CDR2 is FVKESK. CDR3 in DNA: TGTGCCAGCAGCCAAGATCGGCTAAGGGGGACCCAGTACTTC. This encodes CASSQDRLRGTQYF.

This clonotype was detected a few times. The CDR3 loop is CASSIRGGWNEKLFF. For the CDR3, the DNA is TGTGCCAGCAGCATCAGGGGAGGATGGAATGAAAAACTGTTTTTT. The V and J genes are TRBV9 and TRBJ1-4, with D maybe TRBD1 (6 bases). V was trimmed by 4 bases and J by 5 bases, leaving 15 bases between them. There are 15 residues in the CDR3. Germline V gene sequence: CDR1 SGDLS, CDR2 YYNGEE.

This chain uses TRBV7-9 with TRBJ1-1; tentative D call: TRBD1 (5 bases). CDR1 is SEHNR and CDR2 is FQNEAQ in the germline V gene (reference sequence). The CDR3 loop spans 14 amino acids. The V gene lost 3 bases and the J gene lost 1 base, with 9 bases spanning the gap. This CDR3 reads CASSFKDRNTEAFF. CDR3 nucleotides: TGTGCCAGCAGCTTTAAAGACAGGAACACTGAAGCTTTCTTT.

This clonotype came up many times. The rearrangement uses TRBV27 and TRBJ2-1; the D gene is possibly TRBD2 (5 bases). Germline CDR1 and CDR2: MNHEY and SMNVEV (reference sequence). The CDR3 is 13 amino acids. Trimming took off 7 bases at V and 6 bases at J, with 13 bases between the two ends. CDR3 amino acids: CASIDGNGNEQFF. The CDR3 DNA follows: TGTGCCAGCATAGACGGGAATGGCAATGAGCAGTTCTTC.

There are many counts of this clonotype. The genes are TRBV6-1 and TRBJ2-3; D ambiguous. Germline CDR1 MNHNS, CDR2 SASEGT. The CDR3 sequence is 14 residues long. Trimming shortened V by 6 bases and J by 3 bases, and 13 bases separated the two germline ends. CDR3 sequence reads: CASSRGEETDTQYF. CDR3 nucleotide sequence: TGTGCCAGCAGCCGAGGAGAGGAGACAGATACGCAGTATTTT.

This clonotype was found many times. This chain connects TRBV7-9 to TRBJ2-7, with D tentatively TRBD1 (6 bases). The V gene's germline CDR1 is SEHNR and CDR2 FQNEAQ (reference sequence). The CDR3 spans 13 residues. The V gene lost 9 bases and the J gene lost 1 base, with 13 bases spanning the gap. This CDR3 is CASRGGSSYEQYF. CDR3 sequence (DNA): TGTGCCAGTCGAGGGGGTTCGTCCTACGAGCAGTACTTC.

This clonotype was counted only a few times. Here the CDR3 DNA reads TGTGCCAGCAGTCCCCGCCGACAGGTTTACGAGCAGTACTTC. This translates into CASSPRRQVYEQYF. The J gene is TRBJ2-7, the V gene TRBV6-1; D is possibly TRBD1 (6 bases). This CDR3 is 14 amino acids long. Germline assignment: CDR1 MNHNS and CDR2 SASEGT. V was cut by 5 bases and J by 4 bases, with 15 bases left in between.

In this sample, this clonotype turned up a few times. V gene TRBV12-3 or TRBV12-4 combines with J gene TRBJ2-3; D might be TRBD2 (6 bases). The CDR3 covers 14 residues. The V end was cut by 7 bases, the J end by 4 bases, with 15 bases between. The CDR3 DNA reads as TGTGCCAGCATCCCAATTCCGGGGGCAGATACGCAGTATTTT. It yields the protein CASIPIPGADTQYF.

The chain uses TRBV25-1 and TRBJ1-1; D gene unclear. The length of the CDR3 is 16 residues. V was shortened by 11 bases and J by 0 bases, with 22 bases between the two germline ends. The germline CDR1 and CDR2 sequences are MGHDK and SYGVNS. In nucleotides, the CDR3 is TGTGCCCCTGGCGGGCATCGTATCCTCATGAACACTGAAGCTTTCTTT. Amino acid sequence: CAPGGHRILMNTEAFF.

The chain joins TRBV5-1 to TRBJ1-5; tentatively, D is TRBD1 (6 bases). This CDR3 spans 15 amino acids. Trimming removed 0 bases at V and 3 bases at J, with 10 bases between. CDR1 is SGHRS and CDR2 is YFSETQ in the germline V gene. CDR3 loop: CASSLDGQLNQPQHF. CDR3 coding DNA: TGCGCCAGCAGCTTGGACGGACAGCTCAATCAGCCCCAGCATTTT.

J is TRBJ2-7 and V is TRBV12-3 or TRBV12-4; tentatively, D is TRBD2 (5 bases). V was clipped by 7 bases and J by 0 bases, with 16 bases between them. This CDR3 is built from 15 residues. CDR3 residues: CASTRTGRTSYEQYF. CDR3 nucleotides: TGTGCCAGCACCAGGACTGGGCGAACCTCCTACGAGCAGTACTTC.

This clonotype occurred a few times. The V call is TRBV25-1, the J call TRBJ1-1, with D perhaps matching TRBD1 (5 bases). CDR1 and CDR2 from the germline V gene are MGHDK and SYGVNS. V dropped 3 bases and J dropped 1 base, with 12 bases sitting between them. The CDR3 spans 15 residues. The CDR3 reads CASSDLTTGNTEAFF. DNA of the CDR3: TGTGCCAGCAGTGACCTCACTACAGGGAACACTGAAGCTTTCTTT.

This clonotype was seen at least ten times. V is TRBV28 and J is TRBJ2-7; no clear D gene. Germline V lookup: CDR1 MDHEN, CDR2 SYDVKM. CDR3 length: 15 amino acids. V lost 3 bases and J 6 bases, leaving 18 bases between the germline ends. DNA for the CDR3: TGTGCCAGCAGTTTTTCTATACGTCAAATTGCCGAGCAGTACTTC. Its translation: CASSFSIRQIAEQYF.

The chain couples TRBV30 to TRBJ1-1, with D possibly matching TRBD1 (6 bases). This CDR3 contains 13 residues. From germline, CDR1 is GTSNPN and CDR2 SVGIG (reference sequence). V was pared by 2 bases and J by 5 bases, with 12 bases between. The CDR3 sequence is CAWSRGGITEAFF. The CDR3 region has the DNA TGTGCCTGGAGTAGGGGGGGTATAACTGAAGCTTTCTTT.

The J gene is TRBJ1-3, the V gene TRBV7-9, with TRBD1 matching 9 bases. Germline V gene lookup returns CDR1 SEHNR and CDR2 FQNEAQ (reference sequence). The CDR3 covers 15 residues. The V segment lost 5 bases and the J segment 5 bases; nucleotides outside the gene matches: 7. The CDR3 DNA sequence: TGTGCCAGCAGCGTCGGGACAGGGTCCCGAAACACCATATATTTT. This gives the protein CASSVGTGSRNTIYF.

This clonotype was recorded many times. This chain connects TRBV28 to TRBJ2-1; D remains ambiguous. Germline CDR1 MDHEN, CDR2 SYDVKM. This CDR3 spans 12 amino acids. V lost 2 bases, J lost 5 bases, and 4 bases lay in between. CDR3 sequence: CASSLLNNEQFF. The CDR3 region has the DNA TGTGCCAGCAGTTTACTGAACAATGAGCAGTTCTTC.

This clonotype has a handful of counts. V gene TRBV10-2 combines with J gene TRBJ2-7; D might be TRBD1 (5 bases). The germline V gene encodes CDR1 WSHSY and CDR2 SAAADI. Trimming took 8 bases from V and 3 from J, leaving 11 bases between them. The CDR3 is 12 amino acids. CDR3: CASGAGIYEQYF. The CDR3 bases are TGCGCCAGCGGGGCAGGGATCTACGAGCAGTACTTC.

Concerning this clonotype itself: One junction end disagrees with the germline gene, perhaps due to a read error. The chain uses TRBV9 and TRBJ2-3, with 8 nucleotides matching TRBD2. The germline gives CDR1 SGDLS, CDR2 YYNGEE. This CDR3 comprises 15 residues. CDR3 nucleotide sequence: TGTGCCAGCAGCGTGGCAAGCGGGAGAACAGGTACGCAGTATTTT. Its protein is CASSVASGRTGTQYF. Drawing the rest from reference TRBV9 and TRBJ2-3, the complete variable domain is DSGVTQTPKHLITATGQRVTLRCSPRSGDLSVYWYQQSLDQGLQFLIQYYNGEERAKGNILERFSAQQFPDLHSELNLSSLELGDSALYFCASSVASGRTGTQYFGPGTRLTVL.

This clonotype occurred a few times. The chain has TRBV29-1 and TRBJ2-1, with D perhaps matching TRBD1 (6 bases). Germline assignment: CDR1 SQVTM and CDR2 ANQGSEA. The V gene lost 7 bases and the J gene lost 7 bases, with 17 bases spanning the gap. The CDR3 totals 13 residues. The chain's CDR3 is CSAAGRGSNEQFF. The CDR3 nucleotides read TGCAGCGCAGCAGGAAGGGGGAGTAATGAGCAGTTCTTC.

A few counts support this clonotype. The chain uses TRBV12-5 and TRBJ2-3; D is ambiguous. The germline gives CDR1 LGHNT, CDR2 FRNRAP. This CDR3 is built from 15 residues. V lost 5 bases and J 6 bases, leaving 18 bases between the germline ends. In DNA form, the CDR3 reads TGTGCTAGTGGTCGGGCCGTCCTCGGAGTTGATACGCAGTATTTT. Translating gives CASGRAVLGVDTQYF.

This clonotype was observed at least ten times. This chain links TRBV25-1 with TRBJ1-1; tentative D call: TRBD1 (5 bases). The CDR3 runs 12 residues. The V end was cut by 9 bases, the J end by 4 bases, with 12 bases between. Germline loops: CDR1 MGHDK, CDR2 SYGVNS. CDR3 nucleotides: TGTGCCAGTATGGATAGGGGCACTGAAGCTTTCTTT. This encodes CASMDRGTEAFF.

This clonotype was seen more than once but under ten times. CDR3 DNA sequence: TGTGCCAGCAGCTCAACAGCGACCCCTTACAATGAGCAGTTCTTC. Translating it yields CASSSTATPYNEQFF. V gene TRBV7-3 combines with J gene TRBJ2-1; D is unresolved. This CDR3 region has 15 residues. Trimming took 4 bases from V and 4 from J, leaving 14 bases between them. In germline, CDR1 is SGHTA, CDR2 FQGTGA.

V and J are TRBV10-3 and TRBJ2-5; the match to TRBD2 covers 13 bases. The junction had 13 bases not matched to a gene; V was cut back by 11 bases and J by 4 bases. The CDR3 contains 16 residues. The V gene's germline CDR1 is ENHRY and CDR2 SYGVKD. The CDR3 loop reads CASARTSGSARETQYF. In DNA, the CDR3 is TGTGCCTCGGCTCGGACTAGCGGGAGTGCCCGAGAGACCCAGTACTTC.

The V gene is TRBV12-3 or TRBV12-4, the J gene TRBJ2-7; D is possibly TRBD2 (7 bases). This CDR3 has 15 residues. The V gene lost 5 bases and the J gene lost 2 bases, with 16 bases spanning the gap. CDR3 region: CASSGGGGPAYEQYF. The CDR3 DNA sequence: TGTGCCAGCAGTGGTGGGGGGGGGCCCGCCTACGAGCAGTACTTC.

This clonotype was seen repeatedly, ten times or more. This chain connects TRBV12-3 or TRBV12-4 to TRBJ2-2; D might be TRBD1 (6 bases). The CDR3 is made up of 14 amino acids. V was cut by 5 bases and J by 8 bases, with 15 bases left in between. Written as DNA, the CDR3 is TGTGCCAGCAGTCCGGACAGTTGGGGGGGGGAGCTGTTTTTT. The encoded protein is CASSPDSWGGELFF.

This clonotype was recorded many times. The J gene is TRBJ2-1, the V gene TRBV10-3; 10 nucleotides agree with TRBD2. The trim removed 3 bases at V and 10 bases at J, leaving 6 bases unmatched. The CDR3 covers 14 residues. Germline V gene lookup returns CDR1 ENHRY and CDR2 SYGVKD. The CDR3 bases are TGTGCCATCAGTGATTCCCTAGCGGGAGAGGAGCAGTTCTTC. Protein sequence: CAISDSLAGEEQFF.